These 12 T cell receptor beta chains originate from one sample sequenced in a study of blood T cell repertoires in COVID-19. The table came from immunoSEQ multiplex PCR; TCRdb's copy has only in-frame clones and leaves some out. The sample consists of under 150,000 clones, 70% to 80% of them appearing once. Sequencing was performed on peripheral blood. The receptor source for this set is a woman older than 75 with active or convalescent COVID-19.

The chain has TRBV5-1 and TRBJ1-1; possibly TRBD1 for D (6 bases). With 5 bases removed from V and 6 bases from J, the gap between germline ends came to 17 bases. CDR3 length: 14 residues. Looked up from germline, CDR1 is SGHRS and CDR2 is YFSETQ. CDR3 sequence: CASRGGAPKAEAFF. The CDR3 coding sequence is TGCGCCAGCAGAGGGGGGGCCCCCAAAGCTGAAGCTTTCTTT.

This chain links TRBV10-2 with TRBJ1-1, with 7 bases matching TRBD1. The CDR3 loop spans 15 amino acids. Germline V lookup: CDR1 WSHSY, CDR2 SAAADI. The J segment lost 1 base and the V segment lost 3 bases, leaving 5 bases of the junction unmatched. DNA of the CDR3: TGCGCCAGCAGTGATTTCAGGGGGAGGAACACTGAAGCTTTCTTT. Protein: CASSDFRGRNTEAFF.

The chain carries TRBV6-6 and TRBJ1-1; D unresolved. Trimming shortened V by 2 bases and J by 2 bases, and 6 bases separated the two germline ends. Germline V CDR1 and CDR2: MNHNY, SVGAGI (reference sequence). The CDR3 runs 13 residues. The CDR3 region is CASSYGRNTEAFF. CDR3 nucleotides: TGTGCCAGCAGTTACGGCAGAAACACTGAAGCTTTCTTT.

V gene TRBV19 combines with J gene TRBJ1-4; no clear D gene. The CDR3 runs 15 residues. V lost 5 bases, J lost 6 bases, and 16 bases lay in between. Germline CDR1 is LNHDA and CDR2 is SQIVND (reference sequence). CDR3 residues: CASSYGRGSYEKLFF. CDR3 sequence (DNA): TGTGCCAGTAGTTACGGAAGAGGATCTTATGAAAAACTGTTTTTT.

The rearrangement joins TRBV3-1 (or the pseudogene TRBV3-2) to TRBJ1-1; D not certain. V was trimmed by 3 bases and J by 2 bases, leaving 13 bases between them. This CDR3 spans 15 amino acids. Germline CDR1 is LGHDT and CDR2 is YNNKEL (reference sequence). The DNA for the CDR3 is TGTGCCAGCAGCCAGAAACCTAGTGACAACACTGAAGCTTTCTTT. Residues: CASSQKPSDNTEAFF.

The gene calls are TRBV2 and TRBJ1-2; D is unresolved. The CDR3 has 11 amino acids. In germline, CDR1 is SNHLY, CDR2 FYNNEI. Between the trimmed V and J ends, which lost 8 bases and 2 bases, there was a span of 6 bases. CDR3 sequence: CASLLNYGYTF. In DNA, the CDR3 is TGTGCCAGCTTACTGAACTATGGCTACACCTTC. Full variable domain (remainder filled in from reference TRBV2 and TRBJ1-2): EPEVTQTPSHQVTQMGQEVILRCVPISNHLYFYWYRQILGQKVEFLVSFYNNEISEKSEIFDDQFSVERPDGSNFTLKIRSTKLEDSAMYFCASLLNYGYTFGSGTRLTVV.

The chain is built from TRBV7-2 and TRBJ2-5; TRBD2 matches 15 bases. Trimming removed 5 bases from V and 6 bases from J; junction bases left unmatched: 10. Germline V gives CDR1 SGHTA, CDR2 FQGNSA. The CDR3 loop spans 17 amino acids. As DNA, the CDR3 is TGTGCCAGCAGCGCATCCGGGACTAGCGGGGGGATGCAGACCCAGTACTTC. Its translation: CASSASGTSGGMQTQYF.

The chain joins TRBV19 to TRBJ1-1, with D possibly being TRBD1 (5 bases). The CDR3 spans 14 residues. The V end was cut by 4 bases, the J end by 1 base, with 10 bases between. Germline V CDR1 and CDR2: LNHDA, SQIVND (reference sequence). Here the CDR3 reads CASSTGIQNTEAFF. The CDR3 nucleotides read TGTGCCAGTAGTACAGGGATCCAGAACACTGAAGCTTTCTTT.

This clone was detected only once. This chain joins TRBV5-4 and TRBJ1-2; D is undetermined. CDR3 length: 12 residues. Trimming removed 4 bases from V and 1 base from J, with 5 bases in between. The germline gives CDR1 SGHNT, CDR2 YYREEE (reference sequence). Here the CDR3 DNA reads TGTGCCAGCAGCGTAGATAACTATGGCTACACCTTC. Its protein product is CASSVDNYGYTF.

The V gene is TRBV6-6, the J gene TRBJ1-2; maybe TRBD1 (5 bases). The CDR3 covers 12 residues. The germline CDR1 and CDR2 sequences are MNHNY and SVGAGI (reference sequence). Trimming removed 6 bases at V and 6 bases at J, with 11 bases between. The CDR3 sequence: CASRHGTDGYTF. The CDR3 bases are TGTGCCAGCAGGCACGGGACTGATGGCTACACCTTC.

This clone has a handful of counts. V usage is TRBV6-2 or TRBV6-3 and J usage is TRBJ1-1, with D tentatively TRBD1 (6 bases). Germline V CDR1 and CDR2: MNHEY, SVGEGT. Between the trimmed V and J ends, which lost 5 bases and 11 bases, there was a span of 15 bases. The length of the CDR3 is 12 residues. CDR3 bases: TGTGCCAGCAGTCCCCATCGACAGGATGCTTTCTTT. Translation: CASSPHRQDAFF.

The chain carries TRBV18 and TRBJ2-7, with 11 positions matching TRBD2. Unmatched junction bases numbered 8, after V lost 3 bases and J lost 1 base. Germline V gene data show CDR1 as KGHSH and CDR2 as LQKENI. The CDR3 runs 17 residues. CDR3 in DNA: TGTGCCAGCTCACCGAGGCCACTAGCGGGGGTATCCTACGAGCAGTACTTC. Its translation is CASSPRPLAGVSYEQYF.